A single T cell receptor (beta chain) is shown here with its context. Its antigen is unidentified. This sample is part of a study of cytomegalovirus exposure and HLA in healthy donors. General study results and limits: While the bulk of TCR sequences proved rare, some public TCRs turned up in many donors. The authors confirmed in vitro that a few CMV-associated chains were specific for CMV antigens. The tendency of first-cohort TCR clusters to co-occur in the roughly 120 validation repertoires was the finding of a later analysis.

While the first cohort had around 700 subjects, the donors belonged to the separate validation cohort of roughly 130 subjects. The method was immunoSEQ multiplex PCR; TCRdb's version includes in-frame clones alone and lacks a portion of them. The top ten hold approximately 1.5% of the sample, which has about 110,000 clones, approximately 88% seen once. Germline V gene data show CDR1 as SGHTA and CDR2 as FQGNSA. CDR3 size: 16 residues. The V gene end was trimmed by 6 bases and the J gene end by 1 base; junction bases not matched to a gene: 11. The gene calls are TRBV7-2 and TRBJ2-7; 8 bases line up with TRBD1. Sequencing was carried out using PBMCs. This clonotype was sampled from a woman aged 30 to 39 in good health and CMV-seropositive. The CDR3 here is CASRAPRTGKSYEQYF. The CDR3 DNA reads as TGTGCCAGCAGGGCTCCTCGGACAGGGAAGTCCTACGAGCAGTACTTC.